The sequence of this T cell receptor beta chain was determined in a study of T-cell reconstitution after alpha-beta-depleted transplantation in children. The V and J ends lost 3 bases and 0 bases, in that order; junction bases with no gene match: 5. Germline V gene data show CDR1 as DFQATT and CDR2 as SNEGSKA (reference sequence). This CDR3 contains 15 residues. Molecular barcoding with unique molecular identifiers was used for the TCRbeta library. Each CDR3 protein gets one entry after TCRdb re-called the PCR reads with MiXCR. Of 200,000 to 300,000 distinct CDR3 sequences listed, roughly 25% were seen once; the top ten hold about 2.6%. Study-wide results and limits: Day-60 TCRbeta diversity that was high in some patients was derived from surviving recipient T cells and thymic progenitors. Where alpha-beta T cells came from about two months after transplant was reportedly several hundred expanded graft clones.

This clonotype was detected a few times. Its target is not known. The material was PBMCs, obtained before TCRalphabeta/CD19-depleted stem cell transplant. The chain has TRBV20-1 and TRBJ2-4; 7 bases align to TRBD1. The TCR sequence derives from a girl aged 2-15 years with Fanconi anemia, due to receive a stem cell transplant. CDR3 region: CSARGTEIAKNIQYF. As DNA, the CDR3 is TGCAGTGCTAGGGGGACAGAAATAGCCAAAAACATTCAGTACTTC.